These 24 T cell receptor beta chains came from one sample sequenced in a study of blood T cell repertoires in COVID-19. TCRdb's copy holds only in-frame clones and misses some; the assay was immunoSEQ multiplex PCR. The table includes under 300,000 clones, about four fifths detected once. The sequenced sample was peripheral blood. Receptors originate from a human donor with COVID-19, enrolled during active disease. The donor label of this sample is uncertain.

The chain couples TRBV19 to TRBJ1-5; D ambiguous. Per the germline V gene, CDR1 is LNHDA and CDR2 is SQIVND (reference sequence). The CDR3 is made up of 15 amino acids. The V end was cut by 5 bases, the J end by 2 bases, with 13 bases between. CDR3 sequence: CASSATGGGNQPQHF. The CDR3 nucleotides are TGTGCCAGTAGTGCCACCGGCGGGGGCAATCAGCCCCAGCATTTT.

The V and J genes are TRBV5-1 and TRBJ2-7; D uncertain. V was clipped by 0 bases and J by 2 bases, with 12 bases between them. The length of the CDR3 is 15 residues. Germline V gives CDR1 SGHRS, CDR2 YFSETQ. The CDR3 sequence: CASSLEPQTTYEQYF. The DNA for the CDR3 is TGCGCCAGCAGCTTGGAGCCCCAGACAACCTACGAGCAGTACTTC.

V gene TRBV27 combines with J gene TRBJ2-5; 9 bases match TRBD1. Germline CDR1 reads MNHEY; CDR2 reads SMNVEV (reference sequence). J gave up 4 bases and V 5 bases, and 11 bases lay outside the gene matches. The CDR3 has 16 residues. The CDR3 region is CASSPRRTGVGETQYF. CDR3 coding DNA: TGTGCCAGCAGTCCTCGACGGACAGGGGTGGGAGAGACCCAGTACTTC.

The chain uses TRBV10-3 and TRBJ2-5, with 9 bases fitting TRBD1. The CDR3 has 14 amino acids. Trimming at V came to 6 bases and at J to 4 bases, leaving 6 bases not matched to a gene. Germline V gives CDR1 ENHRY, CDR2 SYGVKD. The CDR3 protein is CAIREPQGAETQYF. The CDR3 DNA sequence: TGTGCCATCAGAGAACCACAGGGGGCAGAGACCCAGTACTTC.

The rearrangement joins TRBV19 to TRBJ2-7; a possible D gene is TRBD1 (5 bases). Between the trimmed V and J ends, which lost 5 bases and 2 bases, there was a span of 19 bases. This CDR3 region has 16 residues. Germline CDR1 reads LNHDA; CDR2 reads SQIVND (reference sequence). CDR3: CASSPSLRQYTYEQYF. Written as DNA, the CDR3 is TGTGCCAGTAGTCCCTCCCTGAGACAGTACACCTACGAGCAGTACTTC. Variable domain in full (rest from reference TRBV19 and TRBJ2-7): DGGITQSPKYLFRKEGQNVTLSCEQNLNHDAMYWYRQDPGQGLRLIYYSQIVNDFQKGDIAEGYSVSREKKESFPLTVTSAQKNPTAFYLCASSPSLRQYTYEQYFGPGTRLTVT.

The table lists this clone with many counts. The sample has other DNA sequences that encode this CDR3 too. The CDR3 DNA reads TGTGCCAGCAGCTTAACAGCAGGGCCGAACACCGGGGAGCTGTTTTTT. As protein: CASSLTAGPNTGELFF. The chain joins TRBV7-3 to TRBJ2-2; weak D call: TRBD1 (5 bases). Germline assignment: CDR1 SGHTA and CDR2 FQGTGA. The V and J ends lost 0 bases and 0 bases respectively, with 8 bases between them. The CDR3 has 16 residues.

The rearrangement links TRBV5-1 to TRBJ2-7; 10 bases map to TRBD2. The CDR3 runs to 14 residues. J lost 2 bases, V lost 4 bases, and 3 bases had no gene match. Germline CDR1 and CDR2: SGHRS and YFSETQ. In nucleotides, the CDR3 is TGCGCCAGCAGCGGCGGACTAGCGGCCTACGAGCAGTACTTC. As protein: CASSGGLAAYEQYF.

The chain carries TRBV27 and TRBJ1-6; D not certain. This CDR3 has 12 residues. Germline V lookup: CDR1 MNHEY, CDR2 SMNVEV (reference sequence). Trimming stripped 1 base from V and 10 bases from J, with 5 bases between. The CDR3 loop reads CASSLLQSPLHF. The CDR3 DNA sequence: TGTGCCAGCAGTTTATTACAGTCACCCCTCCACTTT.

The genes are TRBV3-1 (or the pseudogene TRBV3-2) and TRBJ1-2; the D is unclear. The CDR3 is made up of 15 amino acids. V was cut by 3 bases and J by 4 bases, with 15 bases left in between. Germline lookup yields CDR1 LGHDT and CDR2 YNNKEL (reference sequence). The CDR3 here is CASSHRSGGLYGYTF. Written as DNA, the CDR3 is TGTGCCAGCAGCCATCGGTCGGGCGGGCTCTATGGCTACACCTTC.

This chain joins TRBV11-2 and TRBJ1-1; D is undetermined. CDR1 is SGHAT, CDR2 FQNNGV, per germline. V lost 5 bases and J 7 bases, leaving 14 bases between the germline ends. The CDR3 is made up of 13 amino acids. The CDR3 DNA follows: TGTGCCAGCAGCCCTGGGAGGAGGGATGAAGCTTTCTTT. It codes for CASSPGRRDEAFF.

The rearrangement joins TRBV7-3 to TRBJ1-5; D remains ambiguous. V shed 9 bases and J shed 0 bases, with 9 bases lying between them. Germline-derived CDR1 and CDR2 are SGHTA and FQGTGA. The CDR3 consists of 13 residues. The CDR3 reads CASGEISNQPQHF. CDR3 nucleotides: TGTGCCAGTGGGGAGATTAGCAATCAGCCCCAGCATTTT.

V gene TRBV6-5 combines with J gene TRBJ1-5; 7 bases agree with TRBD1. This CDR3 spans 15 amino acids. After removal of 6 bases from V and 3 bases from J, the junction contained 8 bases not matched to a gene. In germline, CDR1 is MNHEY, CDR2 SVGAGI. The CDR3 coding sequence is TGTGCCAGCAGCCCCGTGACAGGGTCCAATCAGCCCCAGCATTTT. Translated, it gives CASSPVTGSNQPQHF.

The chain recombines TRBV27 with TRBJ2-1; the match to TRBD2 covers 8 bases. CDR3 size: 14 residues. CDR1 is MNHEY, CDR2 SMNVEV, per germline (reference sequence). The trim removed 6 bases at V and 3 bases at J, leaving 4 bases unmatched. In DNA, the CDR3 is TGTGCCAGCAGAACTAGCGGCAGCTACAATGAGCAGTTCTTC. Amino acid sequence: CASRTSGSYNEQFF.

The chain is built from TRBV19 and TRBJ2-1; D is possibly TRBD2 (6 bases). The CDR3 is made up of 16 amino acids. V dropped 6 bases and J dropped 10 bases, with 25 bases sitting between them. Germline V gene data show CDR1 as LNHDA and CDR2 as SQIVND (reference sequence). For the CDR3, the DNA is TGTGCCAGTAGCATTCCCGGGAGTCTAGCAAATCGGGAGCAGTTCTTC. This gives the protein CASSIPGSLANREQFF.

V is TRBV6-4 and J is TRBJ1-2; D gene ambiguous. Between the trimmed V and J ends, which lost 6 bases and 2 bases, there was a span of 10 bases. The germline V gene has CDR1 MRHNA and CDR2 SNTAGT. The CDR3 is made up of 13 amino acids. CDR3 sequence: CASRPGENYGYTF. The CDR3 bases are TGTGCCAGCAGGCCGGGAGAAAACTATGGCTACACCTTC.

The V gene is TRBV7-2, the J gene TRBJ2-7; D perhaps matches TRBD1 (5 bases). Deletions cut 5 bases from V and 4 bases from J, with 21 bases between. Germline CDR1 SGHTA, CDR2 FQGNSA. The CDR3 has 16 residues. Here the CDR3 reads CASSVEDKGLSYEQYF. In nucleotides, the CDR3 is TGTGCCAGCAGCGTAGAGGACAAGGGTCTGAGTTACGAGCAGTACTTC.

The chain links TRBV28 to TRBJ1-1; D is uncertain. V lost 3 bases and J 2 bases, leaving 7 bases between the germline ends. The germline CDR1 and CDR2 sequences are MDHEN and SYDVKM. The CDR3 length is 13 residues. The CDR3 loop reads CASSLERNTEAFF. DNA of the CDR3: TGTGCCAGCAGTTTGGAGAGAAACACTGAAGCTTTCTTT.

This chain links TRBV11-3 with TRBJ2-6, with D possibly being TRBD1 (6 bases). This CDR3 spans 15 amino acids. Germline V lookup: CDR1 SGHNT, CDR2 YENEEA. The V end was cut by 5 bases, the J end by 2 bases, with 10 bases between. The CDR3 spells CASSTTGTGANVLTF. DNA of the CDR3: TGTGCCAGCAGCACCACAGGGACTGGGGCCAACGTCCTGACTTTC.

The chain has TRBV19 and TRBJ2-2, with D uncertain. The CDR3 totals 13 residues. Trimming removed 7 bases from V and 7 bases from J, with 13 bases in between. Germline V gene data show CDR1 as LNHDA and CDR2 as SQIVND (reference sequence). The CDR3 DNA follows: TGTGCCAGTATTGGGCCTCGGCACGGGGAGCTGTTTTTT. Protein: CASIGPRHGELFF.

The sample holds many counts of this clone. The chain links TRBV7-9 to TRBJ1-1, with D perhaps matching TRBD1 (5 bases). CDR3 length: 16 amino acids. Germline V CDR1 and CDR2: SEHNR, FQNEAQ (reference sequence). V was cut by 2 bases and J by 1 base, with 14 bases left in between. The CDR3 protein is CASSLLVGQGNTEAFF. CDR3 nucleotide sequence: TGTGCCAGCAGCTTATTGGTAGGGCAGGGGAACACTGAAGCTTTCTTT. Full variable domain (rest looked up from reference TRBV7-9 and TRBJ1-1): DTGVSQNPRHKITKRGQNVTFRCDPISEHNRLYWYRQTLGQGPEFLTYFQNEAQLEKSRLLSDRFSAERPKGSFSTLEIQRTEQGDSAMYLCASSLLVGQGNTEAFFGQGTRLTVV.

This chain joins TRBV29-1 and TRBJ2-7; a weak D match, TRBD2 (5 bases). Germline V lookup: CDR1 SQVTM, CDR2 ANQGSEA. V was shortened by 6 bases and J by 4 bases, with 25 bases between the two germline ends. The CDR3 sequence is 16 residues long. The CDR3 region is CSVSTNERPLPYEQYF. As DNA, the CDR3 is TGCAGCGTGTCGACTAACGAACGTCCCTTACCTTACGAGCAGTACTTC.

The rearrangement links TRBV11-1 to TRBJ2-6, with 7 bases fitting TRBD1. J gave up 0 bases and V 10 bases, and 9 bases lay outside the gene matches. Germline loops: CDR1 SGHAT, CDR2 FQDESV (reference sequence). The CDR3 contains 16 residues. The CDR3 DNA reads as TGTGCCACCCGGACAGGACGCTTCTCTGGGGCCAACGTCCTGACTTTC. Protein sequence: CATRTGRFSGANVLTF. Full variable domain (remainder filled in from reference TRBV11-1 and TRBJ2-6): EAEVAQSPRYKITEKSQAVAFWCDPISGHATLYWYRQILGQGPELLVQFQDESVVDDSQLPKDRFSAERLKGVDSTLKIQPAELGDSAMYLCATRTGRFSGANVLTFGAGSRLTVL.

The V and J genes are TRBV7-9 and TRBJ2-1; TRBD1 agrees at 9 bases. Losses at the gene ends were 8 bases for V and 6 bases for J; bases not matched to a gene: 8. The CDR3 runs to 14 residues. Germline loops: CDR1 SEHNR, CDR2 FQNEAQ (reference sequence). CDR3 DNA: TGTGCCAGCGTCCGACAGGGGGTCGTCAATGAGCAGTTCTTC. The encoded protein is CASVRQGVVNEQFF.

The chain carries TRBV19 and TRBJ2-7; 7 bases line up with TRBD1. CDR1 and CDR2 (germline): LNHDA, SQIVND (reference sequence). Trimming at V came to 4 bases and at J to 6 bases, leaving 12 bases not matched to a gene. This CDR3 is built from 15 residues. The CDR3 here is CASSTQQGSRGEQYF. Here the CDR3 DNA reads TGTGCCAGTAGTACGCAACAGGGGTCCAGGGGCGAGCAGTACTTC.